Below, one TCR beta chain is given with its context. The antigen remains unidentified. Repertoires were generated with immunoSEQ multiplex PCR, while TCRdb's copy carries only in-frame clones and drops some. The sample lists 21,000 or so clones, roughly 80% seen once, with approximately 30% in the top ten. Trimming stripped 4 bases from V and 0 bases from J, with 12 bases between. This CDR3 contains 15 residues. Germline V gene data show CDR1 as MGHRA and CDR2 as YSYEKL. The data are from a study of OX40 agonist ivuxolimab in advanced cancers. Study as a whole: Every 2 weeks, patients received ivuxolimab intravenously, dosed at 0.01 to 10 mg/kg.

Study findings and constraints: CD8+ T cells (on average) carried more expanded clones than CD4+ T cells. Part of the nonresponder group also had normalized T-cell clonal expansion that was low.

This clonotype was sampled from an adult with an advanced solid tumor such as melanoma, head and neck, liver or kidney cancer. The rearrangement joins TRBV4-1 to TRBJ1-2; D may be TRBD1 (5 bases). This specimen was CD4+ or CD8+ T cells sorted from blood, taken in a trial of the OX40 agonist ivuxolimab. CDR3 protein: CASSPLVGANYGYTF. In nucleotides, the CDR3 is TGCGCCAGCAGCCCGCTTGTGGGGGCTAACTATGGCTACACCTTC.